The clone carrying this T cell receptor beta chain has a single count. The table came from immunoSEQ multiplex PCR; TCRdb's copy has only in-frame clones and leaves some out. The table lists 40,000 or so clones, just over 85% of them singletons, with around 12% in the top ten. Treatment here: randomized to nivolumab then ipilimumab (arm A) or the reverse (arm B). No patient had prior DNA-damaging chemotherapy. Sorted cells were live CD3+CD8+, lacking CD19 and CD56, from PBMCs. The data derive from a study of sequential checkpoint blockade in melanoma. The wider study: Randomization was 1:1 between first-line nivolumab→ipilimumab and ipilimumab→nivolumab.

The sequence came from a human donor with melanoma. This specimen consisted of CD8+ T cells sorted from blood (inferred from file names), obtained from a patient given nivolumab and ipilimumab in sequence.

The chain's CDR3 is CASSFLHLFNPSNTGELFF. Here the CDR3 DNA reads TGTGCCAGCAGCTTTCTCCACCTATTCAACCCCTCGAACACCGGGGAGCTGTTTTTT. The rearrangement uses TRBV11-3 and TRBJ2-2; D remains ambiguous. Trimming took 3 bases from V and 0 from J, leaving 20 bases between them. The CDR3 has 19 amino acids. In germline, CDR1 is SGHNT, CDR2 YENEEA.